The source of this TCR beta chain is a study of low-dose radiotherapy and immunotherapy resistance in tumors. This CDR3 is 13 amino acids long. Germline CDR1 SEHNR, CDR2 FQNEAQ (reference sequence). Between the trimmed V and J ends, which lost 5 bases and 8 bases, there was a span of 12 bases. Gene-specific TRAV and TRBV primers were used for first-strand cDNA, covering alpha and beta chains. Both a constant-region primer and a V-primer adapter served to amplify TCRs across 20 to 25 PCR cycles. TCRdb analysed the reads with MiXCR anew, one entry per CDR3 protein. The table lists about 64,000 distinct CDR3 sequences, about 26% of them singletons. As to this clonotype: This likely reflects a read error, since a far larger clone is one base away.

Stated time point: before trial treatment. The sequence derives from a male donor with rectosigmoid adenocarcinoma. The rearrangement uses TRBV7-9 and TRBJ1-4; D gene unclear. This specimen was PBMCs, taken before treatment. CDR3 sequence reads: CASSPRPKEKLFF. The CDR3 DNA is TGTGCCAGCAGCCCCAGGCCGAAAGAAAAACTGTTTTTT.